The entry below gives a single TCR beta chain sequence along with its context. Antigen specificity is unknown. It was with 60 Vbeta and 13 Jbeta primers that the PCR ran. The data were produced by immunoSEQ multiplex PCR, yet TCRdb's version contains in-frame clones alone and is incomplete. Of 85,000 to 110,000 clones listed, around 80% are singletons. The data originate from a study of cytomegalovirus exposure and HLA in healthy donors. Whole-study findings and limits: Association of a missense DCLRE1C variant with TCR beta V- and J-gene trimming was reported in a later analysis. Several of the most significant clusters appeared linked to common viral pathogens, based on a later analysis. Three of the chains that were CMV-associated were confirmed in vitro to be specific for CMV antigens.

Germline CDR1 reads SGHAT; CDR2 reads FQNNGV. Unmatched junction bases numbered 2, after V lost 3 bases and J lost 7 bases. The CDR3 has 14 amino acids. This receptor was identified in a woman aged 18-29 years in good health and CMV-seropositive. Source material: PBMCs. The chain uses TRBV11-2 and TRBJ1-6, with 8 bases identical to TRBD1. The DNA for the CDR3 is TGTGCCAGCAGCTTCAGACAGGGGAATTCACCCCTCCACTTT. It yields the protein CASSFRQGNSPLHF.